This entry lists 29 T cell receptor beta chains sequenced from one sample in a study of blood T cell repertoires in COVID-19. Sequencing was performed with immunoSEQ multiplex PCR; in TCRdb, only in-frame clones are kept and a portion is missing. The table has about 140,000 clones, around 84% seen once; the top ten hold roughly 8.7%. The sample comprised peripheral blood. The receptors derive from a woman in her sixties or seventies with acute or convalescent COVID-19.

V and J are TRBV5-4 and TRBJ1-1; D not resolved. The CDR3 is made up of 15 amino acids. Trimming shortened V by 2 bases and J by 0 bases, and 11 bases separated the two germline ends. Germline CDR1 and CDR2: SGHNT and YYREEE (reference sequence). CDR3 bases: TGTGCCAGCAGCTTAGACGGACTGATGAACACTGAAGCTTTCTTT. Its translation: CASSLDGLMNTEAFF.

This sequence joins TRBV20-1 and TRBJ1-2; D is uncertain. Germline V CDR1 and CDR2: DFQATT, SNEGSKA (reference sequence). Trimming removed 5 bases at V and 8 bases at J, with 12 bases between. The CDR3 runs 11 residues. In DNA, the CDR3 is TGCAGTGCTGAAGGAGGTGGCGGCTACACCTTC. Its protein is CSAEGGGGYTF.

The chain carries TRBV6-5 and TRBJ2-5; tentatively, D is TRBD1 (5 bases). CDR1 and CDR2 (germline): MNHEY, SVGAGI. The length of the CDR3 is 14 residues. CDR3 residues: CSSGRAGQRETQYF. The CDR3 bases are TGTTCCTCGGGCCGGGCAGGGCAAAGGGAGACCCAGTACTTC.

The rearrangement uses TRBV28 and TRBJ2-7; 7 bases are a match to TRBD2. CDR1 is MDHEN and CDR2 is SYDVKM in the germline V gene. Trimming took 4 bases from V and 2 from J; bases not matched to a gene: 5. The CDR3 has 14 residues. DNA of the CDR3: TGTGCCAGCAGTTCGCCCGGGAGGACCTACGAGCAGTACTTC. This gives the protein CASSSPGRTYEQYF.

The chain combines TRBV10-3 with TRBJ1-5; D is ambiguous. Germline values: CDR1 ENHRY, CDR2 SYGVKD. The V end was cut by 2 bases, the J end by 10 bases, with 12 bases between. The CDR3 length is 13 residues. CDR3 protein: CAISEGGRSPQHF. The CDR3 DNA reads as TGTGCCATCAGTGAGGGAGGGCGTAGTCCCCAGCATTTT.

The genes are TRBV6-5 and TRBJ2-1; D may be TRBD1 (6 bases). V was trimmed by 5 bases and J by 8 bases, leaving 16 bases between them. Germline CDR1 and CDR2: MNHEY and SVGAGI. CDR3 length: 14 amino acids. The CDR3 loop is CASSRLGAWDEQFF. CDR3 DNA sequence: TGTGCCAGCAGTAGACTGGGGGCTTGGGATGAGCAGTTCTTC.

The CDR3 spells CASSLGGVNTEAFF. The CDR3 DNA sequence: TGTGCCAGCAGCTTAGGGGGAGTGAACACTGAAGCTTTCTTT. This sequence joins TRBV7-2 and TRBJ1-1; D remains unclear. Trimming shortened V by 1 base and J by 0 bases, and 6 bases separated the two germline ends. Looked up from germline, CDR1 is SGHTA and CDR2 is FQGNSA. The CDR3 covers 14 residues.

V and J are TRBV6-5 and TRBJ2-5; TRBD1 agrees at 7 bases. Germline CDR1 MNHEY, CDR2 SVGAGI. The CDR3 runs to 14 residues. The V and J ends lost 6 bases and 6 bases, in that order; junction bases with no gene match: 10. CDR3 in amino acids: CASSRDGQEKTQYF. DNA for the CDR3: TGTGCCAGCAGCCGAGACGGACAGGAGAAGACCCAGTACTTC.

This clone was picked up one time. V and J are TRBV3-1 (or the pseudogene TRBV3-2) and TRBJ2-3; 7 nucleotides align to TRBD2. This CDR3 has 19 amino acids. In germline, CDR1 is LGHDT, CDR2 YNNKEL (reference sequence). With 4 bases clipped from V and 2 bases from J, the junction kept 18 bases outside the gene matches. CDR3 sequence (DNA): TGTGCCAGCAGCCCTATCGTCTTGGGGCTAGCGGTAACCACAGATACGCAGTATTTT. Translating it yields CASSPIVLGLAVTTDTQYF.

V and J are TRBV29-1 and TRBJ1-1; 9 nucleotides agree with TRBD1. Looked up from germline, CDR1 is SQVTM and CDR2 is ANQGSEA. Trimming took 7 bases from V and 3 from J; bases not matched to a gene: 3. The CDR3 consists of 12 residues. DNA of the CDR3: TGCAGCGGTCGGGACAGGGACACTGAAGCTTTCTTT. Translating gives CSGRDRDTEAFF. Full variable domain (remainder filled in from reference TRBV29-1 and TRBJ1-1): SAVISQKPSRDICQRGTSLTIQCQVDSQVTMMFWYRQQPGQSLTLIATANQGSEATYESGFVIDKFPISRPNLTFSTLTVSNMSPEDSSIYLCSGRDRDTEAFFGQGTRLTVV.

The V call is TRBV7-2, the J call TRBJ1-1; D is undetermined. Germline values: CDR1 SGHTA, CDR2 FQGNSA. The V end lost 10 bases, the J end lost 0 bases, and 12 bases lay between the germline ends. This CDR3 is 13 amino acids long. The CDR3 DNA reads TGTGCCACCAGTGGCCAAATGAACACTGAAGCTTTCTTT. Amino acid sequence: CATSGQMNTEAFF.

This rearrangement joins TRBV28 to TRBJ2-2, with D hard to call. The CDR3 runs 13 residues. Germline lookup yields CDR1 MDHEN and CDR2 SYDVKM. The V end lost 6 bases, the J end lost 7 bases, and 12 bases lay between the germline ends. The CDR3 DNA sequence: TGTGCCAGCAGACAGTCAATAAGCGGGGAGCTGTTTTTT. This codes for CASRQSISGELFF.

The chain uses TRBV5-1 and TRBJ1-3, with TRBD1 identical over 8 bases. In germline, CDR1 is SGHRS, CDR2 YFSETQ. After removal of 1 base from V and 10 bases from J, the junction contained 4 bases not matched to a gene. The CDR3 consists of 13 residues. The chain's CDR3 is CASSLSTGGTIYF. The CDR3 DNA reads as TGCGCCAGCAGCTTGTCAACAGGGGGGACCATATATTTT.

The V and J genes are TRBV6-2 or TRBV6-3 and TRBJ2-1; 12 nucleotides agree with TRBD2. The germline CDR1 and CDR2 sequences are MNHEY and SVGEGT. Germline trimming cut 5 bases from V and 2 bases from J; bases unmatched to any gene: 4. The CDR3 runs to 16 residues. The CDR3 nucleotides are TGTGCCAGCAGTCGGTCTAGCGGGAGGGCCTACAATGAGCAGTTCTTC. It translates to CASSRSSGRAYNEQFF.

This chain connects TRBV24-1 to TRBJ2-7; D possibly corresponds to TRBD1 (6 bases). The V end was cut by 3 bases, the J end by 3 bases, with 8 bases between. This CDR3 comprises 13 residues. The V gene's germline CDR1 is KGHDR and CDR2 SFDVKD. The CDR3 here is CATSDTTGYEQYF. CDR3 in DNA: TGTGCCACCAGTGATACGACAGGCTACGAGCAGTACTTC.

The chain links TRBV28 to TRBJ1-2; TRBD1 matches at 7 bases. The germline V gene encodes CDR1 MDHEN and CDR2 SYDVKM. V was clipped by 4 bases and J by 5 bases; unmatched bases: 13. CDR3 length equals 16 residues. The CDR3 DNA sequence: TGTGCCAGCAGTTCTGAGGACAGGCAGAGGGGTTATGGCTACACCTTC. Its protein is CASSSEDRQRGYGYTF.

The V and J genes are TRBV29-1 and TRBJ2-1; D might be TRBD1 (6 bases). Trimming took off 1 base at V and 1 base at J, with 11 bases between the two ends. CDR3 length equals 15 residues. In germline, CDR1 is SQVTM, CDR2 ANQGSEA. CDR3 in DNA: TGCAGCGTTGAAGTCCCCCAGGGGTCCTACAATGAGCAGTTCTTC. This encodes CSVEVPQGSYNEQFF.

The CDR3 nucleotides read TGTGCCAGTAGTCCCGAGGAAGGCAGACTAGCCAAAAACATTCAGTACTTC. It yields the protein CASSPEEGRLAKNIQYF. The chain recombines TRBV19 with TRBJ2-4; D not certain. With 5 bases removed from V and 0 bases from J, the gap between germline ends came to 17 bases. This CDR3 has 17 amino acids. Per germline, CDR1 LNHDA and CDR2 SQIVND (reference sequence).

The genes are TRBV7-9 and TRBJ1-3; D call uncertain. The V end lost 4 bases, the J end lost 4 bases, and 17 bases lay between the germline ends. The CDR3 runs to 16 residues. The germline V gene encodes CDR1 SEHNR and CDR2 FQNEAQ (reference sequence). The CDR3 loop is CASSSAGTGSGNTIYF. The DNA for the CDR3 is TGTGCCAGCAGCTCCGCTGGAACGGGTTCCGGAAACACCATATATTTT.

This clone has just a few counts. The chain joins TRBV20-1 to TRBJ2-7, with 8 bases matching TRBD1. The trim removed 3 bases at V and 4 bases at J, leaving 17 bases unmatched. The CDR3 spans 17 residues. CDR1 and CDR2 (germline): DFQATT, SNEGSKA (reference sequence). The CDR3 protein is CSASPIPGTGSLYEQYF. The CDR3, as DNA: TGCAGTGCTAGTCCCATTCCCGGGACAGGTTCCTTGTACGAGCAGTACTTC.

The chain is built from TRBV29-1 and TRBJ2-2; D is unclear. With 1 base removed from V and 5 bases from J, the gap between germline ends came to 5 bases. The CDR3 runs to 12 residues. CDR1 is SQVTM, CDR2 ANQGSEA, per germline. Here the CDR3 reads CSVEGATGELFF. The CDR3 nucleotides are TGCAGCGTTGAAGGGGCTACCGGGGAGCTGTTTTTT.

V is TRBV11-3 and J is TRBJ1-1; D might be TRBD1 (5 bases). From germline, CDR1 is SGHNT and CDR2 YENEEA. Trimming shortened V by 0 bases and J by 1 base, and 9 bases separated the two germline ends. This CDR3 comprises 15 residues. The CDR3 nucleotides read TGTGCCAGCAGCTTAGAAGACAGTCCGAACACTGAAGCTTTCTTT. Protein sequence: CASSLEDSPNTEAFF.

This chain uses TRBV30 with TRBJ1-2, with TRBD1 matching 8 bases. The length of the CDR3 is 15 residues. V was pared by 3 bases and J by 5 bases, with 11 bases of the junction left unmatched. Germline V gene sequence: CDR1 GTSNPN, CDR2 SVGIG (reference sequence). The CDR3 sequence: CAWRGTGSYSYGYTF. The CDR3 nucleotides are TGTGCCTGGAGGGGGACAGGCTCCTATTCTTATGGCTACACCTTC.

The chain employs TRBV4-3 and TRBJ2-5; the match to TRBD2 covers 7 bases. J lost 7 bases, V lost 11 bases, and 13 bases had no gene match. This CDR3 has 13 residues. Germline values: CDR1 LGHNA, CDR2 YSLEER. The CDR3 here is CASGGGGVGTQYF. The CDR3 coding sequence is TGCGCCTCGGGTGGCGGGGGAGTCGGGACCCAGTACTTC.

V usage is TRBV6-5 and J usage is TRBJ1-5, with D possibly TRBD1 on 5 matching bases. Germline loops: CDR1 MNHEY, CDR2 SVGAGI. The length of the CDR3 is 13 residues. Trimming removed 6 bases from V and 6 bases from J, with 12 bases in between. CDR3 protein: CASRVGGAQPQHF. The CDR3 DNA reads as TGTGCCAGCAGGGTGGGGGGAGCTCAGCCCCAGCATTTT.

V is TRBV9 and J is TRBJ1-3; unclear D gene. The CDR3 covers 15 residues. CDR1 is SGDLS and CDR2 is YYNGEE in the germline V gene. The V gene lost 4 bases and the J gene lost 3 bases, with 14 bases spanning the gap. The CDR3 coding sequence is TGTGCCAGCAGCCCCGGCGGGGTTGGTGGAAACACCATATATTTT. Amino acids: CASSPGGVGGNTIYF. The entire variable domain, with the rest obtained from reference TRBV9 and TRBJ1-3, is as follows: DSGVTQTPKHLITATGQRVTLRCSPRSGDLSVYWYQQSLDQGLQFLIQYYNGEERAKGNILERFSAQQFPDLHSELNLSSLELGDSALYFCASSPGGVGGNTIYFGEGSWLTVV.

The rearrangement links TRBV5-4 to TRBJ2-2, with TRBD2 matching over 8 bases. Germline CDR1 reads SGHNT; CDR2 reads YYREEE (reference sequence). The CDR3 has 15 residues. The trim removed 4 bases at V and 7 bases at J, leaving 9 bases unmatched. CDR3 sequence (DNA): TGTGCCAGCAGCCGAGGCGGGGGGTATGTCGGGGAGCTGTTTTTT. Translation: CASSRGGGYVGELFF.

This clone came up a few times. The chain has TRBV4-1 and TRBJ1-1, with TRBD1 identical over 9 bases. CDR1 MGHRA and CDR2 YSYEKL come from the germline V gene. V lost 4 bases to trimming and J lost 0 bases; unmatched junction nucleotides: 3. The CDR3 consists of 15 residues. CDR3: CASSLGTGMNTEAFF. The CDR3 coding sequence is TGCGCCAGCAGCCTTGGGACAGGGATGAACACTGAAGCTTTCTTT.

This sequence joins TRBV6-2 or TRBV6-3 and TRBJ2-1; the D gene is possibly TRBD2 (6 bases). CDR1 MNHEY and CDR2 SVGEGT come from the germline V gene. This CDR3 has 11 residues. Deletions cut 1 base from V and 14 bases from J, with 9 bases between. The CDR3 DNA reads TGTGCCAGCAGTTACTTGGGGGAGGAGTTCTTC. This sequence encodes CASSYLGEEFF.